These T cell receptor beta chains were read from a single sample in a study of T cells in Graves' hyperthyroidism and ophthalmopathy. TCRdb reprocessed the multiplex PCR reads via MiXCR and lists one record per CDR3 protein. The table records 600,000 to 850,000 distinct CDR3 sequences, 18% of them present only once. Sequencing used blood. The receptors derive from a woman aged 45 to 65 with Graves' hyperthyroidism that later progressed to Graves' ophthalmopathy. Each CDR3 is given with its conserved first and last residue. A D gene is named only where the DNA matches it firmly. A clone size is listed for some rows: how often the clone was seen (once, few, many), or a class if it is expanded.

>TRBV6-1|.|TRBJ1-1|many
TGTGCCAGCAGGCGAGGGGGGGAGGGCACTGAAGCTTTCTTT
CASRRGGEGTEAFF
>TRBV2|TRBD1|TRBJ1-4|many
TGTGCCAGCATTCCTGACAGGGGGCGGCGGGAAAAACTGTTTTTT
CASIPDRGRREKLFF
>TRBV11-2|TRBD1|TRBJ1-6|many
TGTGCCAGCAGCTTCCCGACAGGGAATGATTCACCCCTCCACTTT
CASSFPTGNDSPLHF
>TRBV7-8|.|TRBJ1-5|.
TGTGCCAGCAGCTTTGATGGTGGGACAAGGATAATGGGGAGCAATCAGCCCCAGCATTTT
CASSFDGGTRIMGSNQPQHF
>TRBV18|TRBD1|TRBJ1-2|many
TGTGCCAGCTCGCAGCGACAGGGAGAGGGCTACACCTTC
CASSQRQGEGYTF
>TRBV5-1|TRBD2|TRBJ2-1|few
TGCGCCAGCAGGGGGCTGCGGGGGGGCCAAAAGGATGAGCAGTTCTTC
CASRGLRGGQKDEQFF
>TRBV7-9|.|TRBJ1-5|.
TGTGCCAGCACTCAGGACAATCAGCCCCAGCATTTT
CASTQDNQPQHF
>TRBV7-3|.|TRBJ1-1|many
TGTGCCAGCTCCAAGGCCGGGATTAGGAACACTGAAGCTTTCTTT
CASSKAGIRNTEAFF
>TRBV4-2|.|TRBJ1-1|few
TGTGCCAGCAGCCTAAAAGACAGCCCGAACACTGAAGCTTTCTTT
CASSLKDSPNTEAFF
>TRBV6-5|.|TRBJ1-2|.
TGTGCCAGCAGTTCCGAGCCAGGGCTGAACTATGGCTACACCTTC
CASSSEPGLNYGYTF
>TRBV30|.|TRBJ1-5|many
TGTGCCTGGAGCGAGAGACGGGGTTTTGAGAATCAGCCCCAGCATTTT
CAWSERRGFENQPQHF
>TRBV5-6|.|TRBJ1-3|few
TGTGCCAGCAGCTTGCCTAGGCTACTTTCCTCTGGAAACACCATATATTTT
CASSLPRLLSSGNTIYF
>TRBV2|.|TRBJ1-1|many
TGTGCCAGCAGTGAAGAGACGTGGACTGAAGCTTTCTTT
CASSEETWTEAFF
>TRBV20-1|.|TRBJ2-6|.
TGCAGTGCTAGAACACCATTCTCTGGGGCCAACGTCCTGACTTTC
CSARTPFSGANVLTF
>TRBV5-1|.|TRBJ2-4|few
TGCGCCAGCAGCTTAGAGGGGATGTTTTCGGACATTCAGTACTTC
CASSLEGMFSDIQYF
>TRBV19|.|TRBJ2-5|.
TGTGCCAGTAGTATCTGCCGTGGTGTCGGGGAGACCCAGTACTTC
CASSICRGVGETQYF
>TRBV30|.|TRBJ1-2|many
TGTGCCTGGAGTTATGGGGGCAACGGCTATGGCTACACCTTC
CAWSYGGNGYGYTF
>TRBV6-5|TRBD1|TRBJ1-2|many
TGTGCCAGCAGTTGGACAGGGGAGGCTGGCTACACCTTC
CASSWTGEAGYTF
>TRBV6-1|.|TRBJ1-1|few
TGTGCCAGCAGTTTCGATGACACTGAAGCTTTCTTT
CASSFDDTEAFF
>TRBV15|.|TRBJ1-2|.
TGTGCCACCAGCAGAGGCGTTGGCTACACCTTC
CATSRGVGYTF
>TRBV4-1|.|TRBJ1-3|few
TGCGCCAGCAGCCGGGCAGAGGGGGGTAACACCATATATTTT
CASSRAEGGNTIYF
>TRBV30|.|TRBJ2-1|many
TGTGCCTGGAGTCAGACAGGGAACGGGGGGCTTGAGCAGTTCTTC
CAWSQTGNGGLEQFF
>TRBV12-5|TRBD1|TRBJ1-1|many
TGTGCTAGTGGTTTGGATACTACAGGGGGGGCCACTGAAGCTTTCTTT
CASGLDTTGGATEAFF
>TRBV11-2|.|TRBJ1-4|many
TGTGCCAGCAGCTCGGAGACAGCAGAAAAACTGTTTTTT
CASSSETAEKLFF
>TRBV6-5|.|TRBJ2-5|few
TGTGCCAGCAGTTTCTCAGGGCAACGGGGTGAGACCCAGTACTTC
CASSFSGQRGETQYF
>TRBV3-1|.|TRBJ1-4|few
TGTGCCAGCAGCCACCGGGACGGCGGGGAAAAACTGTTTTTT
CASSHRDGGEKLFF
>TRBV18|.|TRBJ2-4|.
TGTGCCAGCTCACCAGACAGTTTTGCCAAAAACATTCAGTACTTC
CASSPDSFAKNIQYF
>TRBV12-3/TRBV12-4|TRBD1|TRBJ1-5|many
TGTGCCAGCAGTACCGGGACAGAATCCTATAGCAATCAGCCCCAGCATTTT
CASSTGTESYSNQPQHF
>TRBV3-1|TRBD1|TRBJ2-1|many
TGTGCCAGCAGCCAAGCCGGGACAGGGGGCAATGAGCAGTTCTTC
CASSQAGTGGNEQFF
>TRBV3-1|.|TRBJ2-6|few
TGTGCCAGCAGCCAGCAGGTGTCTGGGGCCAACGTCCTGACTTTC
CASSQQVSGANVLTF
>TRBV6-1|.|TRBJ1-1|.
TGTGCCAGCAGAATCGCTGGACAGTTGAACACTGAAGCTTTCTTT
CASRIAGQLNTEAFF
>TRBV5-1|TRBD1|TRBJ2-2|many
TGCGCCAGCAGCTTGATGGGGACAGGGAACACCGGGGAGCTGTTTTTT
CASSLMGTGNTGELFF
>TRBV12-3/TRBV12-4|.|TRBJ2-3|few
TGTGCCAGCAGTTTTGGTCAGGGAGGCACAGATACGCAGTATTTT
CASSFGQGGTDTQYF
>TRBV3-1|.|TRBJ1-1|few
TGTGCCAGCAGCCAAGATCGCCAGGAGTCCACTGAAGCTTTCTTT
CASSQDRQESTEAFF
>TRBV12-3/TRBV12-4|.|TRBJ1-2|many
TGTGCCAGCAGTGAGGCCCTATGGGGGGCGGTAGGCTATGGCTACACCTTC
CASSEALWGAVGYGYTF
>TRBV20-1|.|TRBJ2-5|many
TGCAGTGCCCCGCGGGGGCGAGAGACCCAGTACTTC
CSAPRGRETQYF
>TRBV10-1|.|TRBJ1-1|.
TGCGCCAGCAGGAGCAGGGTGAACACTGAAGCTTTCTTT
CASRSRVNTEAFF
>TRBV7-9|TRBD1|TRBJ2-7|many
TGTGCCAGCAGCTATCTGACAGGGGGCGGCAACGAGCAGTACTTC
CASSYLTGGGNEQYF
>TRBV4-1|.|TRBJ1-2|few
TGCGCCAGCAGCCAAGGGCAGTCGGGTAACTATGGCTACACCTTC
CASSQGQSGNYGYTF
>TRBV5-1|TRBD1|TRBJ2-4|.
TGCGCCAGCAGCTTGGTGACAGGGGGGGACAAAAACATTCAGTACTTC
CASSLVTGGDKNIQYF
>TRBV15|TRBD1|TRBJ1-1|.
TGTGCCACCAGAACAGGGGGCCGGTCTGAAGCTTTCTTT
CATRTGGRSEAFF
>TRBV7-3|.|TRBJ2-1|.
TGTGCCAGCAGCTCCGGTGGGGCTACCTACAATGAGCAGTTCTTC
CASSSGGATYNEQFF
>TRBV5-8|.|TRBJ1-1|.
TGTGCCAGCAGCTTGGTTTCAGAGAGTGAAGCTTTCTTT
CASSLVSESEAFF
>TRBV19|.|TRBJ2-2|.
TGTGCCAGTAGTTCCCAGGCGAACACCGGGGAGCTGTTTTTT
CASSSQANTGELFF
>TRBV4-1|.|TRBJ2-1|.
TGCGCCAGCAGCCAAGAAGGGCCCTACAATGAGCAGTTCTTC
CASSQEGPYNEQFF
>TRBV19|.|TRBJ1-5|few
TGTGCCAGTAGTATCCCTCGACAGAGCAATCAGCCCCAGCATTTT
CASSIPRQSNQPQHF
>TRBV11-2|.|TRBJ1-1|many
TGTGCCAGCAGCTCATCACCGGGTGACACTGAAGCTTTCTTT
CASSSSPGDTEAFF